The 29 T cell receptor beta chains below were found in one sample sequenced in a study of blood T cell repertoires in COVID-19. Measured with immunoSEQ multiplex PCR; TCRdb has only the in-frame clones, and not every one. Of approximately 240,000 clones in the sample, 83% were seen once. The sample comprised peripheral blood. Receptor source: a woman aged 25-40 years with COVID-19, enrolled during active disease.

Only a few counts were recorded for this clone. This chain uses TRBV21-1 with TRBJ2-1; the table's D call of TRBD1 was not tested on the DNA. TRBV21-1 is marked as a pseudogene. There are 16 residues in the CDR3. Here the CDR3 DNA reads TGTGCCAGCAGCTTTCGCCCGGGACAGGGTTGGTATGAGCAGTTCTTC. It translates to CASSFRPGQGWYEQFF.

The chain employs TRBV3-1 (or the pseudogene TRBV3-2) and TRBJ1-2; 7 bases align to TRBD1. V shed 5 bases, J shed 0 bases, and the junction held 9 bases outside the gene matches. The CDR3 is 16 amino acids. Germline V gene sequence: CDR1 LGHDT, CDR2 YNNKEL (reference sequence). CDR3 bases: TGTGCCAGCAGCGGGACGGGACAGTCATCTAACTATGGCTACACCTTC. This sequence encodes CASSGTGQSSNYGYTF.

This chain links TRBV9 with TRBJ2-3, with 12 bases fitting TRBD2. Germline CDR1 SGDLS, CDR2 YYNGEE. The CDR3 runs to 17 residues. V dropped 0 bases and J dropped 0; count of bases not matched to a gene: 2. The CDR3 DNA is TGTGCCAGCAGCGTAGCCGGGACTAGCGGGAGCACAGATACGCAGTATTTT. Protein product: CASSVAGTSGSTDTQYF. The full variable domain, rest sourced from reference TRBV9 and TRBJ2-3, is DSGVTQTPKHLITATGQRVTLRCSPRSGDLSVYWYQQSLDQGLQFLIQYYNGEERAKGNILERFSAQQFPDLHSELNLSSLELGDSALYFCASSVAGTSGSTDTQYFGPGTRLTVL.

The chain recombines TRBV9 with TRBJ2-1; possible D gene TRBD1, 5 bases. V was clipped by 0 bases and J by 8 bases, with 15 bases between them. From germline, CDR1 is SGDLS and CDR2 YYNGEE. This CDR3 is 15 amino acids long. In nucleotides, the CDR3 is TGTGCCAGCAGCGTAGGGGATCAGGGATCCTATGAGCAGTTCTTC. Amino acid sequence: CASSVGDQGSYEQFF.

The chain has TRBV11-2 and TRBJ1-3, with 9 nucleotides matching TRBD1. V shed 5 bases and J 4 bases; nucleotides not matched to a gene: 9. The germline V gene has CDR1 SGHAT and CDR2 FQNNGV. CDR3 length: 16 amino acids. CDR3 amino acids: CASSRRTGEAGNTIYF. The CDR3 DNA sequence: TGTGCCAGCAGCCGAAGGACAGGGGAAGCCGGAAACACCATATATTTT.

The V and J genes are TRBV5-1 and TRBJ1-6; D remains unclear. Trimming took 2 bases from V and 9 from J, leaving 15 bases between them. Germline assignment: CDR1 SGHRS and CDR2 YFSETQ. This CDR3 is 15 amino acids long. The CDR3 DNA is TGCGCCAGCAGCTTTGTCGGCGAAGAGCGTTCACCCCTCCACTTT. Translating it yields CASSFVGEERSPLHF.

V and J are TRBV30 and TRBJ2-3; 10 bases are shared with TRBD2. Germline CDR1 and CDR2: GTSNPN and SVGIG (reference sequence). The V segment lost 1 base and the J segment 0 bases; nucleotides outside the gene matches: 10. There are 18 residues in the CDR3. In nucleotides, the CDR3 is TGTGCCTGGAGTGCCCCCCCGGGACTAGCGACAAGCACAGATACGCAGTATTTT. Its translation: CAWSAPPGLATSTDTQYF.

This sequence joins TRBV9 and TRBJ2-2; perhaps TRBD2 as D (6 bases). Between the trimmed V and J ends, which lost 0 bases and 7 bases, there was a span of 19 bases. The CDR3 contains 17 residues. The germline V gene has CDR1 SGDLS and CDR2 YYNGEE. In nucleotides, the CDR3 is TGTGCCAGCAGCGTAGTTCCCGGGGGAGGACGGGGCGGGGAGCTGTTTTTT. Protein sequence: CASSVVPGGGRGGELFF.

The J gene is TRBJ2-1, the V gene TRBV9, with a tentative D call TRBD1 (5 bases). The CDR3 length is 15 residues. V was clipped by 0 bases and J by 6 bases, with 13 bases between them. Germline assignment: CDR1 SGDLS and CDR2 YYNGEE. CDR3 nucleotide sequence: TGTGCCAGCAGCGTAGATGGCAGGGTGGGCAATGAGCAGTTCTTC. This sequence encodes CASSVDGRVGNEQFF.

The chain recombines TRBV7-9 with TRBJ1-2; TRBD1 agrees at 8 bases. The CDR3 sequence is 15 residues long. The V gene's germline CDR1 is SEHNR and CDR2 FQNEAQ (reference sequence). V was clipped by 5 bases and J by 4 bases; unmatched bases: 9. The CDR3 here is CASSLPLGTGYGYTF. The CDR3 bases are TGTGCCAGCAGCCTACCCCTGGGGACAGGCTATGGCTACACCTTC.

V and J are TRBV4-1 and TRBJ2-1; tentative D call: TRBD1 (5 bases). Germline CDR1 and CDR2: MGHRA and YSYEKL. The germline V and J ends were trimmed by 1 base and 3 bases, with 7 bases remaining between them. This CDR3 contains 14 residues. CDR3 sequence: CASSQGQGYNEQFF. As DNA, the CDR3 is TGCGCCAGCAGCCAAGGTCAGGGCTACAATGAGCAGTTCTTC.

The genes are TRBV21-1 and TRBJ2-7; TRBD2 is the table's D call, not checked against the DNA. TRBV21-1 constitutes a pseudogene. CDR3 length: 16 amino acids. CDR3 sequence reads: CASRTPGLAGSYEQYF. CDR3 nucleotides: TGTGCCAGCAGAACCCCAGGCCTAGCTGGGAGCTACGAGCAGTACTTC.

The chain recombines TRBV5-5 with TRBJ2-3; D is undetermined. V lost 1 base and J lost 4, with 10 bases in between. The CDR3 is 14 amino acids. Germline V gives CDR1 SGHKS, CDR2 YYEKEE (reference sequence). The CDR3 bases are TGTGCCAGCAGCTTGTACCCGGGTGCAGATACGCAGTATTTT. Its translation: CASSLYPGADTQYF.

This clone came up a few times. The chain uses TRBV7-2 and TRBJ2-1; the D gene is possibly TRBD2 (6 bases). V shed 1 base and J shed 0 bases, with 16 bases lying between them. Germline V lookup: CDR1 SGHTA, CDR2 FQGNSA. This CDR3 is 18 amino acids long. Here the CDR3 DNA reads TGTGCCAGCAGCTTAGGGGTTGGGGGGACGAGCTCCTACAATGAGCAGTTCTTC. It is translated as CASSLGVGGTSSYNEQFF. The variable domain in full, completed from reference TRBV7-2 and TRBJ2-1, reads GAGVSQSPSNKVTEKGKDVELRCDPISGHTALYWYRQSLGQGLEFLIYFQGNSAPDKSGLPSDRFSAERTGGSVSTLTIQRTQQEDSAVYLCASSLGVGGTSSYNEQFFGPGTRLTVL.

The gene calls are TRBV29-1 and TRBJ1-1, with 9 bases aligning to TRBD1. V trimming: 3 bases; J trimming: 6 bases; junction bases outside the gene matches: 8. Germline-derived CDR1 and CDR2 are SQVTM and ANQGSEA. The CDR3 loop spans 14 amino acids. The CDR3 DNA follows: TGCAGCGTTGACGACGACAGGGGGAAGGCTGAAGCTTTCTTT. Translation gives CSVDDDRGKAEAFF.

The J gene is TRBJ1-5, the V gene TRBV5-1, with TRBD1 matching over 7 bases. CDR1 SGHRS and CDR2 YFSETQ come from the germline V gene. The CDR3 loop spans 15 amino acids. J gave up 4 bases and V 0 bases, and 4 bases lay outside the gene matches. Here the CDR3 reads CASSLGGQQNQPQHF. CDR3 DNA sequence: TGCGCCAGCAGCTTGGGGGGACAGCAAAATCAGCCCCAGCATTTT.

This rearrangement joins TRBV30 to TRBJ2-2, with a tentative D call TRBD2 (5 bases). The germline CDR1 and CDR2 sequences are GTSNPN and SVGIG (reference sequence). The CDR3 runs 16 residues. Deletions cut 3 bases from V and 4 bases from J, with 18 bases between. The CDR3 DNA reads as TGTGCCTGGAGCGTAACTAGTGTGGGCGTCACCGGGGAGCTGTTTTTT. This translates into CAWSVTSVGVTGELFF.

The gene calls are TRBV5-1 and TRBJ1-1; TRBD1 aligns across 9 bases. Trimming took 4 bases from V and 4 from J; bases not matched to a gene: 8. The CDR3 spans 15 residues. The germline V gene encodes CDR1 SGHRS and CDR2 YFSETQ. In nucleotides, the CDR3 is TGCGCCAGCAGCCGCCTGACAGGGGGTACCACTGAAGCTTTCTTT. It is translated as CASSRLTGGTTEAFF.

This rearrangement joins TRBV7-9 to TRBJ1-1; D might be TRBD1 (5 bases). CDR1 and CDR2 (germline): SEHNR, FQNEAQ (reference sequence). The CDR3 has 14 amino acids. The V and J ends lost 5 bases and 9 bases respectively, with 19 bases between them. The CDR3 region is CASSTTQDRLKAFF. The CDR3 DNA follows: TGTGCCAGCAGCACGACTCAAGACAGACTTAAAGCTTTCTTT.

V and J are TRBV19 and TRBJ2-3, with D maybe TRBD2 (6 bases). Germline assignment: CDR1 LNHDA and CDR2 SQIVND (reference sequence). Trimming removed 3 bases at V and 4 bases at J, with 14 bases between. This CDR3 has 15 residues. The CDR3 protein is CASSIQEAGPDTQYF. CDR3 DNA: TGTGCCAGTAGTATCCAGGAGGCGGGGCCAGATACGCAGTATTTT.

This clone was observed a single time. The CDR3 region has the DNA TGTGCCAGCTCGCAGCCTGGGGCAGGGAAGACCGGGGAGCTGTTTTTT. Its protein is CASSQPGAGKTGELFF. The chain uses TRBV18 and TRBJ2-2, with D maybe TRBD1 (5 bases). CDR1 KGHSH and CDR2 LQKENI come from the germline V gene. The CDR3 contains 16 residues. V lost 6 bases to trimming and J lost 5 bases, with 19 bases between them.

The chain is built from TRBV5-1 and TRBJ2-7, with TRBD1 matching over 8 bases. The length of the CDR3 is 14 residues. Germline V gives CDR1 SGHRS, CDR2 YFSETQ. After removal of 2 bases from V and 6 bases from J, the junction contained 7 bases not matched to a gene. The CDR3 loop reads CASSLRTGIGEQYF. The CDR3 coding sequence is TGCGCCAGCAGCTTAAGGACAGGGATCGGCGAGCAGTACTTC.

The rearrangement links TRBV9 to TRBJ1-2; 7 bases map to TRBD1. From germline, CDR1 is SGDLS and CDR2 YYNGEE. This CDR3 has 16 amino acids. The J segment lost 7 bases and the V segment lost 3 bases, leaving 15 bases of the junction unmatched. The chain's CDR3 is CASSGGTVVPLRGYTF. The CDR3 nucleotides read TGTGCCAGCAGCGGCGGGACAGTAGTTCCCCTGCGTGGCTACACCTTC.

The V gene is TRBV5-1, the J gene TRBJ2-1; D could derive from TRBD1 or TRBD2 (10 bases each). This CDR3 has 23 residues. Germline CDR1 is SGHRS and CDR2 is YFSETQ. Trimming stripped 4 bases from V and 0 bases from J, with 35 bases between. CDR3 residues: CASSIPGQGLPSGGGSSYNEQFF. The CDR3 region has the DNA TGCGCCAGCAGCATACCGGGACAGGGGCTACCTAGCGGGGGCGGAAGCTCCTACAATGAGCAGTTCTTC.

V gene TRBV20-1 combines with J gene TRBJ2-3, with a weak D call TRBD2 (6 bases). The CDR3 totals 11 residues. The ends were cut back, 5 bases at V and 6 bases at J, with 9 bases in the middle. CDR1 is DFQATT, CDR2 SNEGSKA, per germline (reference sequence). The CDR3 DNA follows: TGCAGTGCTTCCACTAGCGATACGCAGTATTTT. This encodes CSASTSDTQYF.

This clone turned up a few times. The chain has TRBV3-1 (or the pseudogene TRBV3-2) and TRBJ1-2; 8 bases are shared with TRBD1. V lost 4 bases and J lost 4; bases outside the gene matches: 8. Germline values: CDR1 LGHDT, CDR2 YNNKEL (reference sequence). The CDR3 is 15 residues long. DNA for the CDR3: TGTGCCAGCAGCCCCGTGACAGGGGTGTCCTATGGCTACACCTTC. This translates into CASSPVTGVSYGYTF.

The chain is built from TRBV15 and TRBJ1-2; 9 positions agree with TRBD1. Germline lookup yields CDR1 LNHNV and CDR2 YYDKDF (reference sequence). Trimming took 6 bases from V and 2 from J; bases not matched to a gene: 4. The CDR3 length is 14 residues. CDR3 residues: CATREGQGNYGYTF. CDR3 nucleotides: TGTGCCACCAGGGAAGGACAGGGGAACTATGGCTACACCTTC.

The V call is TRBV7-3, the J call TRBJ1-2, with D perhaps matching TRBD1 (6 bases). The CDR3 covers 16 residues. V was shortened by 2 bases and J by 7 bases, with 20 bases between the two germline ends. CDR1 is SGHTA and CDR2 is FQGTGA in the germline V gene. The CDR3, as DNA: TGTGCCAGCAGCTTAGCCCCAGGGGTTGGGGTCTCTGGCTACACCTTC. This sequence encodes CASSLAPGVGVSGYTF.

The chain recombines TRBV7-9 with TRBJ1-5, with TRBD1 identical over 8 bases. Germline lookup yields CDR1 SEHNR and CDR2 FQNEAQ (reference sequence). V gave up 2 bases and J gave up 4 bases; unmatched junction bases: 7. The CDR3 runs to 16 residues. DNA for the CDR3: TGTGCCAGCAGCTTATCTGGGACAGGTGCGAATCAGCCCCAGCATTTT. Its translation: CASSLSGTGANQPQHF.